Shown below are 28 T cell receptor beta chains from a single sample sequenced in a study of blood T cell repertoires in COVID-19. Only in-frame clones appear in the TCRdb table, and some are missing; sequencing was by immunoSEQ multiplex PCR. The sample lists around 300,000 clones; around 87% were seen once. Sequenced: PBMCs or T cells enriched from blood (not recorded which). Receptors were obtained from a woman aged 18-29 years with acute COVID-19.

The rearrangement links TRBV27 to TRBJ1-6, with D tentatively TRBD1 (6 bases). The germline V and J ends were trimmed by 2 bases and 9 bases, with 11 bases remaining between them. The CDR3 consists of 14 residues. Germline CDR1 reads MNHEY; CDR2 reads SMNVEV (reference sequence). The CDR3 sequence is CASSLRTGLSPLHF. CDR3 DNA sequence: TGTGCCAGCAGTTTAAGAACAGGGCTTTCACCCCTCCACTTT.

The chain recombines TRBV27 with TRBJ1-5; D possibly corresponds to TRBD1 (5 bases). V lost 5 bases to trimming and J lost 2 bases, with 22 bases between them. The CDR3 is 18 residues long. The germline gives CDR1 MNHEY, CDR2 SMNVEV (reference sequence). The CDR3 region has the DNA TGTGCCAGCAGTCTCTTTGGGGGACTTAGCGCGGGCAATCAGCCCCAGCATTTT. It is translated as CASSLFGGLSAGNQPQHF.

This chain links TRBV6-5 with TRBJ1-5; D is unresolved. The V end lost 6 bases, the J end lost 0 bases, and 12 bases lay between the germline ends. CDR3 size: 15 residues. The V gene's germline CDR1 is MNHEY and CDR2 SVGAGI. The CDR3: CASSLRVDSNQPQHF. In DNA form, the CDR3 reads TGTGCCAGCAGCCTACGGGTGGATAGCAATCAGCCCCAGCATTTT.

CDR3 nucleotides: TGTGCCAGCAGACAGGGGGCTGGAGACGAGCAGTACTTC. Amino acid sequence: CASRQGAGDEQYF. The chain couples TRBV12-3 or TRBV12-4 to TRBJ2-7; 9 bases fit TRBD1. This CDR3 is built from 13 residues. V lost 6 bases and J lost 5; bases outside the gene matches: 5.

This clone was picked up one time. The chain carries TRBV11-2 and TRBJ1-3; D gene uncertain. CDR3 size: 11 residues. Germline values: CDR1 SGHAT, CDR2 FQNNGV. With 3 bases removed from V and 8 bases from J, the gap between germline ends came to 5 bases. This chain's CDR3 is CASSFGDTIYF. CDR3 sequence (DNA): TGTGCCAGCAGCTTCGGGGACACCATATATTTT.

This sequence joins TRBV2 and TRBJ2-3; TRBD2 aligns across 11 bases. Losses at the gene ends were 4 bases for V and 5 bases for J; bases not matched to a gene: 5. The germline gives CDR1 SNHLY, CDR2 FYNNEI. The length of the CDR3 is 15 residues. The CDR3 sequence is CASSGLAGLGDTQYF. For the CDR3, the DNA is TGTGCCAGCAGTGGACTAGCGGGACTCGGAGATACGCAGTATTTT.

The chain is built from TRBV19 and TRBJ2-3, with D hard to call. The CDR3 contains 14 residues. Germline V gene sequence: CDR1 LNHDA, CDR2 SQIVND (reference sequence). V lost 3 bases and J 0 bases, leaving 7 bases between the germline ends. The DNA for the CDR3 is TGTGCCAGTAGTATGTTTTTAAGCACAGATACGCAGTATTTT. This codes for CASSMFLSTDTQYF.

V and J are TRBV27 and TRBJ1-1, with D tentatively TRBD1 (5 bases). V was trimmed by 8 bases and J by 5 bases, leaving 9 bases between them. The CDR3 has 11 amino acids. The germline V gene encodes CDR1 MNHEY and CDR2 SMNVEV (reference sequence). DNA for the CDR3: TGTGCCAGCGGGGGGGGGACTGAAGCTTTCTTT. Residues: CASGGGTEAFF.

This chain joins TRBV14 and TRBJ2-3; possibly TRBD2 for D (5 bases). V was clipped by 3 bases and J by 2 bases, with 12 bases between them. CDR1 SGHDN and CDR2 FVKESK come from the germline V gene. This CDR3 contains 15 residues. CDR3 sequence reads: CASSQATTFTDTQYF. DNA for the CDR3: TGTGCCAGCAGCCAGGCGACTACCTTCACAGATACGCAGTATTTT.

The chain uses TRBV6-5 and TRBJ2-1; a weak D match, TRBD2 (5 bases). From germline, CDR1 is MNHEY and CDR2 SVGAGI. V was cut by 2 bases and J by 6 bases, with 8 bases left in between. CDR3 length equals 13 residues. DNA of the CDR3: TGTGCCAGCAGTTACGGAGGCCCCAATGAGCAGTTCTTC. It encodes CASSYGGPNEQFF.

The chain recombines TRBV5-1 with TRBJ2-3; 7 bases fit TRBD2. Germline V gene data show CDR1 as SGHRS and CDR2 as YFSETQ. Losses at the gene ends were 3 bases for V and 0 bases for J; bases not matched to a gene: 4. CDR3 length: 15 amino acids. The CDR3 DNA is TGCGCCAGCAGCTCCGGGGGGTCTAGCACAGATACGCAGTATTTT. It specifies CASSSGGSSTDTQYF.

The chain recombines TRBV5-1 with TRBJ1-2; 8 positions match TRBD1. Germline CDR1 is SGHRS and CDR2 is YFSETQ. This CDR3 spans 15 amino acids. J lost 2 bases, V lost 4 bases, and 7 bases had no gene match. Here the CDR3 DNA reads TGCGCCAGCAGCCGACAGGGGACTTCCAACTATGGCTACACCTTC. This translates into CASSRQGTSNYGYTF. The variable domain in full, with the rest retrieved from reference TRBV5-1 and TRBJ1-2, is KAGVTQTPRYLIKTRGQQVTLSCSPISGHRSVSWYQQTPGQGLQFLFEYFSETQRNKGNFPGRFSGRQFSNSRSEMNVSTLELGDSALYLCASSRQGTSNYGYTFGSGTRLTVV.

This chain links TRBV12-3 or TRBV12-4 with TRBJ2-5; possibly TRBD2 for D (6 bases). V was clipped by 8 bases and J by 4 bases, with 14 bases between them. The CDR3 spans 13 residues. The CDR3 DNA reads TGTGCCAGCCGGTTAACAGCGGGAGAGACCCAGTACTTC. Encoded protein: CASRLTAGETQYF.

V and J are TRBV30 and TRBJ2-3; D is unclear. V was clipped by 0 bases and J by 4 bases, with 5 bases between them. The CDR3 totals 12 residues. CDR1 and CDR2 from the germline V gene are GTSNPN and SVGIG (reference sequence). The CDR3 region has the DNA TGTGCCTGGAGTGTACAATCAGATACGCAGTATTTT. It translates to CAWSVQSDTQYF.

This sequence joins TRBV5-1 and TRBJ1-2; 7 positions match TRBD1. Germline V gives CDR1 SGHRS, CDR2 YFSETQ. Trimming at V came to 6 bases and at J to 0 bases, leaving 8 bases not matched to a gene. This CDR3 contains 15 residues. The CDR3 loop is CASTEGQTTNYGYTF. In DNA form, the CDR3 reads TGCGCCAGCACTGAGGGACAGACTACTAACTATGGCTACACCTTC. Looking up the rest from reference TRBV5-1 and TRBJ1-2 gives the full variable domain: KAGVTQTPRYLIKTRGQQVTLSCSPISGHRSVSWYQQTPGQGLQFLFEYFSETQRNKGNFPGRFSGRQFSNSRSEMNVSTLELGDSALYLCASTEGQTTNYGYTFGSGTRLTVV.

The chain joins TRBV6-5 to TRBJ1-1; 7 nucleotides line up with TRBD1. Germline assignment: CDR1 MNHEY and CDR2 SVGAGI. The junction had 6 bases not matched to a gene; V was cut back by 6 bases and J by 5 bases. The CDR3 is 13 residues long. Here the CDR3 DNA reads TGTGCCAGCAGGATGCAGGGGGTGACTGAAGCTTTCTTT. Translated: CASRMQGVTEAFF.

The chain carries TRBV9 and TRBJ2-3, with TRBD2 matching over 10 bases. This CDR3 region has 17 residues. Germline V CDR1 and CDR2: SGDLS, YYNGEE. With 1 base clipped from V and 3 bases from J, the junction kept 8 bases outside the gene matches. The CDR3: CASSVPQREGRTDTQYF. CDR3 DNA sequence: TGTGCCAGCAGCGTACCTCAGCGGGAGGGGCGTACAGATACGCAGTATTTT.

This chain links TRBV19 with TRBJ2-1; 7 bases match TRBD2. Germline CDR1 LNHDA, CDR2 SQIVND (reference sequence). With 3 bases clipped from V and 9 bases from J, the junction kept 11 bases outside the gene matches. The CDR3 totals 15 residues. The CDR3 protein is CASSMDQPGLSEQFF. CDR3 DNA sequence: TGTGCCAGTAGTATGGATCAACCGGGACTATCTGAGCAGTTCTTC. Full variable domain (rest looked up from reference TRBV19 and TRBJ2-1): DGGITQSPKYLFRKEGQNVTLSCEQNLNHDAMYWYRQDPGQGLRLIYYSQIVNDFQKGDIAEGYSVSREKKESFPLTVTSAQKNPTAFYLCASSMDQPGLSEQFFGPGTRLTVL.

The V and J genes are TRBV10-3 and TRBJ1-1; 7 nucleotides align to TRBD1. The CDR3 consists of 16 residues. Germline V gives CDR1 ENHRY, CDR2 SYGVKD. J gave up 4 bases and V 6 bases, and 14 bases lay outside the gene matches. CDR3 in amino acids: CAISPTITGESTEAFF. The CDR3 DNA sequence: TGTGCCATCAGCCCAACTATAACAGGGGAATCCACTGAAGCTTTCTTT.

The chain is built from TRBV7-9 and TRBJ1-6; TRBD1 is a possible D gene (6 bases). The V gene lost 4 bases and the J gene lost 11 bases, with 12 bases spanning the gap. The V gene's germline CDR1 is SEHNR and CDR2 FQNEAQ (reference sequence). CDR3 length: 13 amino acids. CDR3 bases: TGTGCCAGCAGCTCCAACAGGGAACCACCCCTCCACTTT. Encoded protein: CASSSNREPPLHF.

The V gene is TRBV7-9, the J gene TRBJ1-5; possibly TRBD1 for D (5 bases). The V end was cut by 2 bases, the J end by 4 bases, with 9 bases between. The CDR3 loop spans 14 amino acids. Looked up from germline, CDR1 is SEHNR and CDR2 is FQNEAQ (reference sequence). The CDR3 here is CASSLSPGNQPQHF. The CDR3 bases are TGTGCCAGCAGCTTATCCCCAGGGAATCAGCCCCAGCATTTT.

The rearrangement joins TRBV7-9 to TRBJ1-2; D uncertain. V shed 3 bases and J shed 2 bases, with 10 bases lying between them. The CDR3 covers 14 residues. The germline V gene encodes CDR1 SEHNR and CDR2 FQNEAQ (reference sequence). DNA of the CDR3: TGTGCCAGCAGCTTTGTTTCCAGAAACTATGGCTACACCTTC. Amino acid sequence: CASSFVSRNYGYTF. Full variable domain (rest looked up from reference TRBV7-9 and TRBJ1-2): DTGVSQNPRHKITKRGQNVTFRCDPISEHNRLYWYRQTLGQGPEFLTYFQNEAQLEKSRLLSDRFSAERPKGSFSTLEIQRTEQGDSAMYLCASSFVSRNYGYTFGSGTRLTVV.

CDR3 loop: CASSLSAVVDTQYF. In nucleotides, the CDR3 is TGTGCCAGCAGTTTATCTGCGGTGGTAGATACGCAGTATTTT. The chain carries TRBV28 and TRBJ2-3; D is uncertain. V was cut by 1 base and J by 5 bases, with 10 bases left in between. The CDR3 runs to 14 residues. Per germline, CDR1 MDHEN and CDR2 SYDVKM.

The chain carries TRBV5-4 and TRBJ2-1, with D perhaps TRBD2 (6 bases). The germline V gene has CDR1 SGHNT and CDR2 YYREEE (reference sequence). V shed 0 bases and J shed 6 bases, with 13 bases lying between them. The CDR3 is made up of 15 amino acids. The CDR3 loop is CASSLAVSGLNEQFF. Written as DNA, the CDR3 is TGTGCCAGCAGCTTGGCCGTTAGCGGCCTCAATGAGCAGTTCTTC.

J is TRBJ1-6 and V is TRBV12-3 or TRBV12-4; D is possibly TRBD1 (6 bases). The CDR3 runs to 13 residues. V lost 7 bases to trimming and J lost 7 bases, with 11 bases between them. CDR3 nucleotides: TGTGCCAGCAACCGGGACACGAATTCACCCCTCCACTTT. Its protein product is CASNRDTNSPLHF.

V is TRBV18 and J is TRBJ2-5; 10 bases fit TRBD2. The J segment lost 4 bases and the V segment lost 6 bases, leaving 8 bases of the junction unmatched. Germline V gene sequence: CDR1 KGHSH, CDR2 LQKENI. There are 15 residues in the CDR3. Here the CDR3 reads CASSLGTSVGETQYF. The CDR3 DNA sequence: TGTGCCAGCTCCCTCGGGACTAGCGTGGGAGAGACCCAGTACTTC.

The CDR3 protein is CAWSVAKEKLFF. The CDR3 nucleotides are TGTGCCTGGAGTGTCGCGAAGGAAAAACTGTTTTTT. The chain uses TRBV30 and TRBJ1-4, with D uncertain. Trimming pared 0 bases from V and 8 bases from J, leaving 7 bases between. The germline V gene has CDR1 GTSNPN and CDR2 SVGIG (reference sequence). The CDR3 contains 12 residues.

V and J are TRBV30 and TRBJ1-6, with D uncertain. V was cut by 0 bases and J by 10 bases, with 22 bases left in between. CDR1 GTSNPN and CDR2 SVGIG come from the germline V gene (reference sequence). The length of the CDR3 is 17 residues. CDR3 protein: CAWSVAPGWGGRSPLHF. The CDR3 nucleotides are TGTGCCTGGAGTGTAGCCCCCGGGTGGGGAGGACGGTCACCCCTCCACTTT. Looking up the rest from reference TRBV30 and TRBJ1-6 gives the full variable domain: SQTIHQWPATLVQPVGSPLSLECTVEGTSNPNLYWYRQAAGRGLQLLFYSVGIGQISSEVPQNLSASRPQDRQFILSSKKLLLSDSGFYLCAWSVAPGWGGRSPLHFGNGTRLTVT.